The 23 T cell receptor beta chains listed next were all sequenced from one sample in a study of T-cell reconstitution after alpha-beta-depleted transplantation in children. It was with unique molecular identifiers that the TCRbeta library was prepared. Each CDR3 protein is one row after TCRdb ran MiXCR on the PCR reads. In the table there are more than 75,000 distinct CDR3 sequences, more than 20% of which are singletons. The starting material was PBMCs, obtained before TCRalphabeta/CD19-depleted stem cell transplant. Receptors were obtained from a boy between 2 and 10 years old with acute lymphoblastic leukemia, due to receive a stem cell transplant.

This clonotype has a count of ten or more. The genes are TRBV5-6 and TRBJ2-5; D gene uncertain. V lost 4 bases, J lost 4 bases, and 11 bases lay in between. This CDR3 is 13 amino acids long. Looked up from germline, CDR1 is SGHDT and CDR2 is YYEEEE. DNA for the CDR3: TGTGCCAGCAGCCGAGGTCTAGGAGAGACCCAGTACTTC. Amino acid sequence: CASSRGLGETQYF.

The chain couples TRBV20-1 to TRBJ2-7; D is unclear. Trimming pared 5 bases from V and 3 bases from J, leaving 17 bases between. The germline V gene encodes CDR1 DFQATT and CDR2 SNEGSKA (reference sequence). There are 14 residues in the CDR3. CDR3 sequence reads: CSAALGVSDYEQYF. The CDR3 DNA reads as TGCAGTGCTGCACTCGGAGTATCAGACTACGAGCAGTACTTC.

This clonotype was counted at least ten times. The chain recombines TRBV6-5 with TRBJ2-1, with D maybe TRBD2 (6 bases). This CDR3 has 14 residues. The germline V and J ends were trimmed by 2 bases and 9 bases, with 14 bases remaining between them. CDR1 is MNHEY, CDR2 SVGAGI, per germline. CDR3 sequence (DNA): TGTGCCAGCAGTTACCGAGGGAGGAGGGTTGAGCAGTTCTTC. It yields the protein CASSYRGRRVEQFF.

This clonotype occurred a few times. The V gene is TRBV12-3 or TRBV12-4, the J gene TRBJ2-2, with a weak D call TRBD2 (6 bases). There are 13 residues in the CDR3. The V and J ends lost 3 bases and 4 bases respectively, with 6 bases between them. The CDR3 loop reads CASSFGGTGELFF. As DNA, the CDR3 is TGTGCCAGCAGTTTCGGGGGCACCGGGGAGCTGTTTTTT.

This clonotype was seen only a few times. The V gene is TRBV6-5, the J gene TRBJ2-7, with 7 bases that match TRBD1. Per germline, CDR1 MNHEY and CDR2 SVGAGI. The CDR3 loop spans 12 amino acids. V was pared by 10 bases and J by 0 bases, with 3 bases of the junction left unmatched. CDR3 in DNA: TGTGCCACCCGACAGGGCTCCTACGAGCAGTACTTC. Translation: CATRQGSYEQYF.

Only a few counts were recorded for this clonotype. V is TRBV6-5 and J is TRBJ2-3, with D perhaps matching TRBD2 (5 bases). The CDR3 is 12 amino acids. CDR1 and CDR2 (germline): MNHEY, SVGAGI. V was shortened by 4 bases and J by 4 bases, with 6 bases between the two germline ends. The CDR3 is CASSSGSDTQYF. The CDR3 nucleotides are TGTGCCAGCAGTTCGGGGTCAGATACGCAGTATTTT.

This clonotype was picked up many times. This chain joins TRBV4-2 and TRBJ2-3; TRBD1 aligns across 10 bases. CDR3 length equals 15 residues. The trim removed 4 bases at V and 3 bases at J, leaving 4 bases unmatched. Germline-derived CDR1 and CDR2 are LGHNA and YNFKEQ. The CDR3, as DNA: TGTGCCAGCAGCCCGGGGACAGGGGATACAGATACGCAGTATTTT. It yields the protein CASSPGTGDTDTQYF.

This clonotype has just one count. The chain combines TRBV6-1 with TRBJ2-5; the match to TRBD2 covers 11 bases. After removal of 6 bases from V and 0 bases from J, the junction contained 15 bases not matched to a gene. Germline CDR1 and CDR2: MNHNS and SASEGT. The CDR3 contains 19 residues. CDR3 coding DNA: TGTGCCAGCAGAACCGGGACTAGCGGAGTCAAAGGGTACCAAGAGACCCAGTACTTC. Its translation: CASRTGTSGVKGYQETQYF.

The CDR3 is CASSGSFYEQYF. The DNA of the CDR3 is TGCGCCAGCAGTGGCAGTTTCTACGAGCAGTACTTC. The chain has TRBV5-1 and TRBJ2-7; no reliable D call. The V gene's germline CDR1 is SGHRS and CDR2 YFSETQ. V was pared by 5 bases and J by 3 bases, with 9 bases between. CDR3 length equals 12 residues.

The chain carries TRBV29-1 and TRBJ2-1, with a possible D match to TRBD2 (6 bases). The CDR3 spans 18 residues. The germline CDR1 and CDR2 sequences are SQVTM and ANQGSEA. Deletions cut 4 bases from V and 12 bases from J, with 34 bases between. The CDR3 region has the DNA TGCAGCGTTGCTCGCCCCCCAAAGTTCAGCGGGTGGGATAGTGGGCAGTTCTTC. Its protein is CSVARPPKFSGWDSGQFF.

This clonotype was observed a handful of times. CDR3 nucleotide sequence: TGTGCCAGCAGCGGGGGACCCTACGAGACTGAAGCTTTCTTT. Encoded protein: CASSGGPYETEAFF. The V call is TRBV9, the J call TRBJ1-1, with D perhaps matching TRBD1 (5 bases). The CDR3 runs to 14 residues. The germline V gene encodes CDR1 SGDLS and CDR2 YYNGEE. Trimming pared 3 bases from V and 5 bases from J, leaving 14 bases between.

This clonotype has only a few counts. CDR3 residues: CAISLTPSGGSYEQYF. For the CDR3, the DNA is TGTGCCATCAGCCTCACCCCTAGCGGTGGCTCCTACGAGCAGTACTTC. The chain uses TRBV10-3 and TRBJ2-7; 7 positions agree with TRBD2. Germline V lookup: CDR1 ENHRY, CDR2 SYGVKD. Trimming cost V 6 bases and J 0 bases; bases outside gene matches: 11. This CDR3 spans 16 amino acids.

This chain links TRBV5-1 with TRBJ1-1, with TRBD1 as a possible D gene (6 bases). Germline values: CDR1 SGHRS, CDR2 YFSETQ. V was clipped by 4 bases and J by 3 bases, with 13 bases between them. The CDR3 extends over 14 amino acids. The CDR3 DNA reads as TGCGCCAGCAGCGTACCCAGGGGAGACACTGAAGCTTTCTTT. This sequence encodes CASSVPRGDTEAFF.

This clonotype was counted a few times. In nucleotides, the CDR3 is TGCGCCAGCAGCACAGACAGGACAGGGGCGGGTGAAGCTTTCTTT. This sequence encodes CASSTDRTGAGEAFF. This chain connects TRBV5-1 to TRBJ1-1, with TRBD1 matching 9 bases. Germline V gene lookup returns CDR1 SGHRS and CDR2 YFSETQ. The ends lost 4 bases at V and 7 bases at J; junction bases unmatched: 11. The CDR3 has 15 residues.

The gene calls are TRBV7-9 and TRBJ2-2, with TRBD2 matching 11 bases. V was clipped by 5 bases and J by 2 bases; unmatched bases: 7. The CDR3 consists of 17 residues. The germline V gene has CDR1 SEHNR and CDR2 FQNEAQ (reference sequence). CDR3 in amino acids: CASSLGTSGANTGELFF. The CDR3 nucleotides read TGTGCCAGCAGCCTCGGGACTAGCGGCGCCAACACCGGGGAGCTGTTTTTT.

This clonotype has just a few counts. J is TRBJ2-3 and V is TRBV20-1; D might be TRBD2 (7 bases). In germline, CDR1 is DFQATT, CDR2 SNEGSKA (reference sequence). The length of the CDR3 is 14 residues. V was cut by 0 bases and J by 6 bases, with 13 bases left in between. CDR3 nucleotides: TGCAGTGCTAGAGAAGGGGGGGGGGTTGATACGCAGTATTTT. This gives the protein CSAREGGGVDTQYF.

This clonotype was counted ten times or more. This rearrangement joins TRBV4-3 to TRBJ2-1; D might be TRBD2 (6 bases). Germline V gene data show CDR1 as LGHNA and CDR2 as YSLEER. The CDR3 has 16 residues. The V end was cut by 3 bases, the J end by 7 bases, with 19 bases between. The CDR3 region is CASSQRGLKYGNEQFF. The CDR3 region has the DNA TGCGCCAGCAGCCAGCGGGGTCTCAAATATGGTAATGAGCAGTTCTTC.

This clonotype occurred a few times. The chain links TRBV20-1 to TRBJ2-5, with 12 bases matching TRBD1. The CDR3 is made up of 16 amino acids. Unmatched junction bases numbered 14, after V lost 5 bases and J lost 7 bases. Germline V gene sequence: CDR1 DFQATT, CDR2 SNEGSKA (reference sequence). This chain's CDR3 is CSAPQTGQGARGTQYF. In DNA form, the CDR3 reads TGCAGTGCTCCACAAACGGGACAGGGGGCGCGTGGGACCCAGTACTTC.

This clonotype was seen a few times. The chain recombines TRBV18 with TRBJ2-4; perhaps TRBD2 as D (5 bases). This CDR3 contains 14 residues. CDR1 KGHSH and CDR2 LQKENI come from the germline V gene. V was pared by 5 bases and J by 6 bases, with 14 bases between. DNA of the CDR3: TGTGCCAGCTCATCTTCTAGCCAGCCAAACATTCAGTACTTC. Its translation: CASSSSSQPNIQYF.

In its sample, this clonotype was seen a few times. CDR3 DNA: TGTGCCAGCAGCCCTAGCGGAGGGGCCGCAGATACGCAGTATTTT. The encoded protein is CASSPSGGAADTQYF. The chain carries TRBV4-2 and TRBJ2-3; 7 nucleotides line up with TRBD2. Germline values: CDR1 LGHNA, CDR2 YNFKEQ. V trimming: 4 bases; J trimming: 4 bases; junction bases outside the gene matches: 8. This CDR3 comprises 15 residues.

This clonotype has only a few counts. The V gene is TRBV20-1, the J gene TRBJ2-2; 11 bases are shared with TRBD2. The CDR3 spans 15 residues. Germline assignment: CDR1 DFQATT and CDR2 SNEGSKA (reference sequence). The V gene end was trimmed by 3 bases and the J gene end by 4 bases; junction bases not matched to a gene: 4. CDR3 amino acids: CSASKTSGTTGELFF. The CDR3 DNA reads TGCAGTGCTAGTAAGACTAGCGGGACCACCGGGGAGCTGTTTTTT.

The chain uses TRBV7-6 and TRBJ2-1, with TRBD1 identical over 8 bases. CDR1 and CDR2 (germline): SGHVS, FNYEAQ. With V trimmed by 2 bases and J by 7 bases, 7 bases remained unmatched. The CDR3 length is 15 residues. The CDR3, as DNA: TGTGCCAGCAGCTTATTACCAGGGGGCAAAAATGAGCAGTTCTTC. This codes for CASSLLPGGKNEQFF.

This sequence joins TRBV28 and TRBJ1-6, with D hard to call. Germline lookup yields CDR1 MDHEN and CDR2 SYDVKM. V was pared by 4 bases and J by 8 bases, with 3 bases between. The CDR3 consists of 11 residues. The CDR3 sequence is CASSYDSPLHF. The CDR3 coding sequence is TGTGCCAGCAGTTATGATTCACCCCTCCACTTT.